This T cell receptor (beta chain) was captured in a study of blood T cell repertoires in COVID-19. Data came from immunoSEQ multiplex PCR; TCRdb stores just in-frame clones and leaves some out. The sample carries approximately 310,000 clones, around nine tenths recorded once. With 3 bases clipped from V and 4 bases from J, the junction kept 6 bases outside the gene matches. The germline V gene encodes CDR1 SGHRS and CDR2 YFSETQ. This CDR3 is built from 16 residues. The sample holds one count of this clone. This chain links TRBV5-1 with TRBJ2-1; 11 bases agree with TRBD2. Sequencing was performed on PBMCs or T cells enriched from blood (not recorded which). The receptor was derived from a man in his 60s who had recovered from COVID-19. The CDR3 region is CASSSGLAGFYNEQFF. CDR3 nucleotide sequence: TGCGCCAGCAGCTCTGGACTAGCGGGTTTTTACAATGAGCAGTTCTTC.